Listed below are T cell receptor beta chains from one sample, sequenced in a study of T cells in Graves' hyperthyroidism and ophthalmopathy. TCRdb processed the multiplex PCR reads anew with MiXCR; each CDR3 protein has one entry. The sample includes 500,000 to 700,000 distinct CDR3 sequences, 16% seen only once; the top ten take roughly 18%. Sequenced material: blood. All receptors derive from a woman under 30 with Graves' hyperthyroidism. Each CDR3 is given with its conserved first and last residue. D genes are given only for firm matches. Size is stated for part of the rows, as once, few or many counts, or as a class when the clone is expanded.

TRBV7-9	TRBJ2-3	TRBD2	few	TGTGCCAGCAGCCTCGGGACTAGCGGGAGGGGGGCAGATACGCAGTATTTT	CASSLGTSGRGADTQYF
TRBV12-3/TRBV12-4	TRBJ2-2	-	few	TGTGCCGGCCATCGGGGCACCGGGGAGCTGTTTTTT	CAGHRGTGELFF
TRBV7-9	TRBJ1-2	TRBD1	few	TGTGCCAGCAGACGGGACAGGGACGGCTACACCTTC	CASRRDRDGYTF
TRBV12-5	TRBJ1-4	-	many	TGTGCTAGTGTCCAGAGGGTTACTAATGAAAAACTGTTTTTT	CASVQRVTNEKLFF
TRBV15	TRBJ1-4	-	once	TGTGCCACCAGCCCCCGTAAGAGGACAGCTAATGAAAAACTGTTTTTT	CATSPRKRTANEKLFF
TRBV11-2	TRBJ2-5	TRBD2	many	TGTGCCAGCAGCCGGACTAGCGGGGACCAAGAGACCCAGTACTTC	CASSRTSGDQETQYF
TRBV20-1	TRBJ1-1	TRBD1	many	TGCAGTGCTAGAGATCCCTGGACAGGGGGCCGGAACACTGAAGCTTTCTTT	CSARDPWTGGRNTEAFF
TRBV27	TRBJ2-1	TRBD1	few	TGTGCCAGCAGCTCTGACAGGGACTACAATGAGCAGTTCTTC	CASSSDRDYNEQFF
TRBV6-1	TRBJ1-5	TRBD1	many	TGTGCCAGCAGGGACAGGGAGAGCAATCAGCCCCAGCATTTT	CASRDRESNQPQHF
TRBV7-6	TRBJ2-7	-	-	TGTGCCAGCAGCTTAGTCCCTGGATCCAGCTCCTACGAGCAGTACTTC	CASSLVPGSSSYEQYF
TRBV19	TRBJ2-5	-	few	TGTGCCAGTAGTATAGGCAGGGGTGGAGAGACCCAGTACTTC	CASSIGRGGETQYF
TRBV2	TRBJ2-1	TRBD2	many	TGTGCCAGCAGTGATGGGTCTAGCGGGAGTTCCTACAATGAGCAGTTCTTC	CASSDGSSGSSYNEQFF
TRBV30	TRBJ2-1	TRBD2	-	TGTGCCTGGTTTCGACTAGCGGAATACAATGAGCAGTTCTTC	CAWFRLAEYNEQFF
TRBV24-1	TRBJ2-3	TRBD1	-	TGTGCCACCAGTGATTTGGACCGGGACAGAGCCACAGATACGCAGTATTTT	CATSDLDRDRATDTQYF
TRBV7-3	TRBJ2-3	TRBD2	many	TGTGCCAGCAGCCCTCTTGGGGCGGGGGGCACAGATACGCAGTATTTT	CASSPLGAGGTDTQYF
TRBV5-4	TRBJ1-2	-	few	TGTGCCAGCAGCCACGACGGGGGCTATGGCTACACCTTC	CASSHDGGYGYTF
TRBV5-1	TRBJ1-1	TRBD1	-	TGCGCCAGCAGCCCGGCTAGACAGGGGAGGAACACTGAAGCTTTCTTT	CASSPARQGRNTEAFF
TRBV6-5	TRBJ1-3	-	-	TGTGCCAGCAGTTACTCGACCGGGACAAAGAGAAACACCATATATTTT	CASSYSTGTKRNTIYF
TRBV13	TRBJ2-7	TRBD2	few	TGTGCCAGCAGCTCAACGGGCGGGAGGGCCTACGAGCAGTACTTC	CASSSTGGRAYEQYF
TRBV5-1	TRBJ2-7	TRBD1	-	TGCGCCAGCAGCTTCGGGACAGAACCCTACGAGCAGTACTTC	CASSFGTEPYEQYF
TRBV10-3	TRBJ2-7	-	few	TGTGCCATCAGTGGATCAGCCTACGAGCAGTACTTC	CAISGSAYEQYF
TRBV24-1	TRBJ2-5	TRBD1	few	TGTGCCACCAGTGATATGGGACAGGGCAACCAAGAGACCCAGTACTTC	CATSDMGQGNQETQYF
TRBV29-1	TRBJ1-5	-	-	TGCAGCGCTTCCCTAGGGACTAGCAATCAGCCCCAGCATTTT	CSASLGTSNQPQHF
TRBV6-2/TRBV6-3	TRBJ2-1	-	few	TGTGCCAGCAGGCACCTGGGTGAGCAGTTCTTC	CASRHLGEQFF
TRBV27	TRBJ1-1	TRBD1	-	TGTGCCAGCAGTAAGAGGGGGCAGGACACTGAAGCTTTCTTT	CASSKRGQDTEAFF
TRBV12-3/TRBV12-4	TRBJ2-2	-	many	TGTGCCAGCACCTCGTCGGCAGGGCGCCTACTGAACACCGGGGAGCTGTTTTTT	CASTSSAGRLLNTGELFF
TRBV12-3/TRBV12-4	TRBJ2-7	-	many	TGTGCCAGCAGTTCCCTCCGCAGGGCCACCTACGAGCAGTACTTC	CASSSLRRATYEQYF
TRBV3-1	TRBJ2-7	-	-	TGTGCCAGCAGCCAAGAGTGGCGGGAAAATAATGTAGCCTACGAGCAGTACTTC	CASSQEWRENNVAYEQYF
TRBV5-1	TRBJ2-7	-	many	TGCGCCAGCAGCGAAGACGGTTCCTACGAGCAGTACTTC	CASSEDGSYEQYF
TRBV27	TRBJ2-2	-	-	TGTGCCAGCAGCCGCGCCGGGGCCCCGCGGATCGGGGAGCTGTTTTTT	CASSRAGAPRIGELFF
TRBV7-2	TRBJ2-7	TRBD2	many	TGTGCCAGCAGCTTGTCTAGCGGGGGGCCCTACGAGCAGTACTTC	CASSLSSGGPYEQYF
TRBV20-1	TRBJ2-7	-	few	TGCAGTGCTAAACGGACGGTCTCCTACGAGCAGTACTTC	CSAKRTVSYEQYF
TRBV6-5	TRBJ2-7	TRBD2	few	TGTGCCAGCAGTTTACTAGCGGGAGGCGCCTACGAGCAGTGCTTC	CASSLLAGGAYEQCF
TRBV29-1	TRBJ2-1	TRBD2	few	TGCAGCGTTGAAGGGGGGACTAGCGGGAGTCCTGGTGAGCAGTTCTTC	CSVEGGTSGSPGEQFF
TRBV6-1	TRBJ2-7	TRBD1	-	TGTGCCAGCAGTGTTCCGGGACAGGGTATCTACGAGCAGTACTTC	CASSVPGQGIYEQYF
TRBV9	TRBJ2-1	-	-	TGTGCCAGCACTCGGGACTCCTACAATGAGCAGTTCTTC	CASTRDSYNEQFF
TRBV14	TRBJ2-2	-	few	TGTGCCAGCAGCCGTTTTAGCAGGGAAGACACCGGGGAGCTGTTTTTT	CASSRFSREDTGELFF
TRBV6-2/TRBV6-3	TRBJ1-3	-	-	TGTGCCAGCAGTTACTCGGGGGGCCGCTCTGGAAACACCATATATTTT	CASSYSGGRSGNTIYF
TRBV15	TRBJ2-1	-	-	TGTGCCACCAGTCCACTAGCCGATCCCTACAATGAGCAGTTCTTC	CATSPLADPYNEQFF
TRBV27	TRBJ1-1	-	few	TGTGCCAGCCGGTCGCGGACTTACACTGAAGCTTTCTTT	CASRSRTYTEAFF
TRBV28	TRBJ2-5	TRBD2	-	TGTGCCAGCAGTCCCGGACTAGCGGGAGGGCCGAGGGAGACCCAGTACTTC	CASSPGLAGGPRETQYF
TRBV20-1	TRBJ2-7	TRBD2	many	TGCAGTGCTAGAGATAGCGGGGGGGCAACCTACGAGCAGTACTTC	CSARDSGGATYEQYF
TRBV20-1	TRBJ1-2	-	-	TGCAGTGCTACCGTGGGGGCTAACTATGGCTACACCTTC	CSATVGANYGYTF
TRBV18	TRBJ2-7	TRBD2	many	TGTGCCAGCTCCCCCGGCGGGAGCTCCTACGAGCAGTACTTC	CASSPGGSSYEQYF
TRBV9	TRBJ2-3	TRBD2	few	TGTGCCAGCAGCATTACGCCCGGACTAGTAACAGATACGCAGTATTTT	CASSITPGLVTDTQYF
TRBV19	TRBJ2-5	TRBD1	few	TGTGCCAGTAGTATAGCTCCGGGACAGGGAAAGACCCAGTACTTC	CASSIAPGQGKTQYF
TRBV20-1	TRBJ1-2	TRBD1	few	TGCAGTGCTAGAGATCTGGGGACAGGGAACCACTATGGCTACACCTTC	CSARDLGTGNHYGYTF
TRBV5-4	TRBJ2-1	TRBD2	-	TGTGCCAGCAGCTGGGGCCCGGGGGGGCCGTCCTACAATGAGCAGTTCTTC	CASSWGPGGPSYNEQFF
TRBV20-1	TRBJ2-7	-	-	TGCAGTGCTAGAGGTCCCTGGGGAGGTGAGCAGTACTTC	CSARGPWGGEQYF
TRBV2	TRBJ1-1	-	many	TGTGCCAGCAGTGAAGGGCGGCGGGGGAGGACTGAAGCTTTCTTT	CASSEGRRGRTEAFF
TRBV11-2	TRBJ2-5	TRBD2	many	TGTGCCAGCAGCTTAGTAACGGGAGGGCCTGTAGAGACCCAGTACTTC	CASSLVTGGPVETQYF
TRBV4-3	TRBJ1-5	-	-	TGCGCCAGCAGCCAAGATCCTTACGGTCAGCCCCAGCATTTT	CASSQDPYGQPQHF
TRBV11-2	TRBJ2-1	TRBD1	many	TGTGCCAGTACCTCCCAGACAGGGTCCCACAATGAGCAGTTCTTC	CASTSQTGSHNEQFF